These 9 T cell receptor beta chains were sequenced from one sample in a study of cytomegalovirus exposure and HLA in healthy donors. PCR employed 60 Vbeta and 13 Jbeta primers. This table comes from immunoSEQ multiplex PCR, and its TCRdb copy is limited to in-frame clones, with some not included. Listed are about 160,000 clones; 2% to 2.5% falls within the top ten. Sample: PBMCs. The receptors derive from a man aged 25-45 years in good health and CMV-seronegative.

V is TRBV7-8 and J is TRBJ1-1, with 7 bases that match TRBD1. J lost 6 bases, V lost 5 bases, and 9 bases had no gene match. The germline gives CDR1 SGHVS, CDR2 FQNEAQ. The CDR3 extends over 14 amino acids. The CDR3: CASSRGGTFPEAFF. Here the CDR3 DNA reads TGTGCCAGCAGCCGAGGGGGCACATTTCCTGAAGCTTTCTTT. Using reference TRBV7-8 and TRBJ1-1 for the parts outside the CDR3, the full variable domain is GAGVSQSPRYKVAKRGQDVALRCDPISGHVSLFWYQQALGQGPEFLTYFQNEAQLDKSGLPSDRFFAERPEGSVSTLKIQRTQQEDSAVYLCASSRGGTFPEAFFGQGTRLTVV.

The chain links TRBV30 to TRBJ2-1; 13 bases are shared with TRBD2. The CDR3 has 15 residues. Germline V lookup: CDR1 GTSNPN, CDR2 SVGIG (reference sequence). V dropped 8 bases and J dropped 9; count of bases not matched to a gene: 13. Here the CDR3 reads CAARGTSGMLGEQFF. DNA for the CDR3: TGTGCCGCCCGCGGGACTAGCGGGATGCTTGGTGAGCAGTTCTTC.

The chain links TRBV15 to TRBJ2-7, with 7 bases matching TRBD1. Germline CDR1 and CDR2: LNHNV and YYDKDF (reference sequence). V gave up 0 bases and J gave up 2 bases; unmatched junction bases: 4. CDR3 length equals 15 residues. The CDR3 reads CATSRDLGGTYEQYF. CDR3 coding DNA: TGTGCCACCAGCAGAGATTTAGGGGGCACCTACGAGCAGTACTTC.

The rearrangement uses TRBV6-1 and TRBJ2-1, with 10 bases aligning to TRBD2. CDR1 is MNHNS, CDR2 SASEGT, per germline. Trimming cost V 0 bases and J 3 bases; bases outside gene matches: 8. The CDR3 covers 18 residues. CDR3 amino acids: CASSEARTSGKFYNEQFF. In DNA form, the CDR3 reads TGTGCCAGCAGTGAAGCTCGAACTAGCGGGAAGTTCTACAATGAGCAGTTCTTC.

V gene TRBV7-2 combines with J gene TRBJ2-3; the D gene is possibly TRBD2 (5 bases). V lost 6 bases and J 1 base, leaving 8 bases between the germline ends. The CDR3 has 13 amino acids. Germline V gene data show CDR1 as SGHTA and CDR2 as FQGNSA. This CDR3 is CASSFSGTDTQYF. The DNA of the CDR3 is TGTGCCAGCAGTTTTAGCGGCACAGATACGCAGTATTTT.

The chain's CDR3 is CASSYSFREPQHF. The DNA of the CDR3 is TGTGCCAGCAGTTACTCTTTCCGGGAGCCCCAGCATTTT. This chain connects TRBV6-5 to TRBJ1-5, with no clear D. CDR3 length: 13 residues. Trimming took off 0 bases at V and 8 bases at J, with 8 bases between the two ends. CDR1 is MNHEY, CDR2 SVGAGI, per germline.

The chain links TRBV29-1 to TRBJ1-1, with 7 bases that match TRBD1. The germline V gene encodes CDR1 SQVTM and CDR2 ANQGSEA. This CDR3 region has 14 residues. J lost 10 bases, V lost 4 bases, and 15 bases had no gene match. As DNA, the CDR3 is TGCAGCGTTGGTGAGGGTAACACAGGGGTAGCAGCTTTCTTT. Translation: CSVGEGNTGVAAFF.

The rearrangement joins TRBV28 to TRBJ2-3; a weak D match, TRBD2 (7 bases). Trimming left V 1 base short and J 2 bases short, with 10 bases between. Germline-derived CDR1 and CDR2 are MDHEN and SYDVKM. The CDR3 is 15 residues long. The CDR3 nucleotides are TGTGCCAGCAGTTTATCCCGGGGGGCCACAGATACGCAGTATTTT. Its protein product is CASSLSRGATDTQYF.

The V and J genes are TRBV15 and TRBJ2-2; D is possibly TRBD2 (5 bases). The CDR3 runs to 17 residues. Deletions cut 0 bases from V and 11 bases from J, with 22 bases between. CDR1 is LNHNV, CDR2 YYDKDF, per germline (reference sequence). The CDR3 is CATSRDKVGYPEEELFF. The CDR3 nucleotides are TGTGCCACCAGCAGAGATAAGGTCGGCTACCCGGAGGAAGAGCTGTTTTTT.